A single sample is the source of the 13 T cell receptor beta chains below, sequenced in a study of response to subunit inactivated influenza vaccine. From the RT-PCR reads, TCRdb called clonotypes with MiXCR, one entry per CDR3 protein. The sample has around 850,000 distinct CDR3 sequences; roughly 20% are singletons. Sample: PBMCs from blood, taken less than 6 days after vaccination. The receptors were gathered from a man between 50 and 59 years old who received an inactivated influenza vaccine.

The rearrangement joins TRBV4-1 to TRBJ1-2, with D maybe TRBD1 (6 bases). The CDR3 covers 15 residues. The V and J ends lost 1 base and 10 bases respectively, with 19 bases between them. Looked up from germline, CDR1 is MGHRA and CDR2 is YSYEKL. CDR3 in DNA: TGCGCCAGCAGCCAAGGGGACGGGACATCTACCGTCTACACCTTC. This gives the protein CASSQGDGTSTVYTF.

The V and J genes are TRBV7-2 and TRBJ2-7; 7 positions agree with TRBD2. The V and J ends lost 0 bases and 5 bases, in that order; junction bases with no gene match: 1. The CDR3 is 13 amino acids. Looked up from germline, CDR1 is SGHTA and CDR2 is FQGNSA. CDR3 residues: CASSLAAGDEQYF. In nucleotides, the CDR3 is TGTGCCAGCAGCTTAGCGGCGGGAGACGAGCAGTACTTC.

V and J are TRBV7-9 and TRBJ1-2, with no clear D. Trimming left V 7 bases short and J 2 bases short, with 11 bases between. CDR1 is SEHNR, CDR2 FQNEAQ, per germline (reference sequence). CDR3 length equals 13 residues. The chain's CDR3 is CASTPASNYGYTF. In nucleotides, the CDR3 is TGTGCCAGCACCCCGGCTTCCAACTATGGCTACACCTTC.

This clonotype came up many times. This chain uses TRBV29-1 with TRBJ2-5; tentative D call: TRBD1 (6 bases). V gave up 2 bases and J gave up 2 bases, with 9 bases separating them. This CDR3 is built from 13 residues. Germline V lookup: CDR1 SQVTM, CDR2 ANQGSEA. CDR3 sequence reads: CSVELDSQETQYF. CDR3 in DNA: TGCAGCGTTGAACTGGACAGTCAAGAGACCCAGTACTTC.

The rearrangement joins TRBV3-1 to TRBJ1-2, with 9 bases matching TRBD1. The CDR3 runs to 14 residues. Germline V lookup: CDR1 LGHDT, CDR2 YNNKEL (reference sequence). Unmatched junction bases numbered 7, after V lost 4 bases and J lost 7 bases. Here the CDR3 DNA reads TGTGCCAGCAGCCTTGTAACAGGGGGCTCTGGCTACACCTTC. Protein sequence: CASSLVTGGSGYTF.

The chain uses TRBV18 and TRBJ2-4; no definite D call. This CDR3 has 13 residues. The germline V and J ends were trimmed by 3 bases and 4 bases, with 7 bases remaining between them. Germline CDR1 and CDR2: KGHSH and LQKENI. The CDR3 reads CASSPGSKNIQYF. CDR3 coding DNA: TGTGCCAGCTCACCCGGATCGAAAAACATTCAGTACTTC.

This chain joins TRBV7-9 and TRBJ1-5, with no clear D. The CDR3 runs to 15 residues. With 3 bases removed from V and 0 bases from J, the gap between germline ends came to 9 bases. Germline V gives CDR1 SEHNR, CDR2 FQNEAQ (reference sequence). CDR3 protein: CASSLGRISNQPQHF. CDR3 bases: TGTGCCAGCAGCTTGGGCCGGATTAGCAATCAGCCCCAGCATTTT.

The CDR3 sequence is CASSLGMGYKFF. CDR3 sequence (DNA): TGTGCCAGCAGCTTGGGTATGGGGTATAAGTTCTTC. The rearrangement uses TRBV5-6 and TRBJ2-1, with D unresolved. The V and J ends lost 0 bases and 14 bases respectively, with 12 bases between them. The CDR3 sequence is 12 residues long. Germline V gene sequence: CDR1 SGHDT, CDR2 YYEEEE.

This chain joins TRBV7-3 and TRBJ2-1; 8 bases agree with TRBD2. Trimming at V came to 5 bases and at J to 8 bases, leaving 11 bases not matched to a gene. The CDR3 runs 15 residues. The germline CDR1 and CDR2 sequences are SGHTA and FQGTGA. DNA for the CDR3: TGTGCCAGCAGCCCCCGGACTAGCCGGAACCATGAGCAGTTCTTC. Translation: CASSPRTSRNHEQFF.

This clonotype was detected only a few times. V is TRBV12-3 or TRBV12-4 and J is TRBJ2-1; 8 nucleotides agree with TRBD2. The CDR3 runs to 15 residues. J was trimmed by 1 base and V by 6 bases; bases with no gene match: 5. The CDR3 DNA is TGTGCCAGCAGCCGAGCGGGAGAATCCTACAATGAGCAGTTCTTC. Translation: CASSRAGESYNEQFF.

The rearrangement uses TRBV6-1 and TRBJ2-7; D might be TRBD1 (6 bases). Germline lookup yields CDR1 MNHNS and CDR2 SASEGT. The V gene lost 2 bases and the J gene lost 6 bases, with 14 bases spanning the gap. This CDR3 comprises 14 residues. The CDR3 here is CASSELQGKSEQYF. CDR3 in DNA: TGTGCCAGCAGTGAACTACAGGGTAAGAGCGAGCAGTACTTC.

The V call is TRBV15, the J call TRBJ2-7; perhaps TRBD2 as D (6 bases). Germline V CDR1 and CDR2: LNHNV, YYDKDF (reference sequence). CDR3 length equals 16 residues. Between the trimmed V and J ends, which lost 1 base and 6 bases, there was a span of 19 bases. As DNA, the CDR3 is TGTGCCACCAGCAGAGCTGTGGTCCAGCGGGCCGGCGAGCAGTACTTC. This encodes CATSRAVVQRAGEQYF.

In its sample, this clonotype was seen many times. The chain links TRBV7-2 to TRBJ2-7; 7 bases agree with TRBD1. With V trimmed by 5 bases and J by 2 bases, 9 bases remained unmatched. CDR1 is SGHTA, CDR2 FQGNSA, per germline. CDR3 size: 15 residues. CDR3 nucleotide sequence: TGTGCCAGCAGCATCCGGGACAGTGACACCTACGAGCAGTACTTC. Translated, it gives CASSIRDSDTYEQYF.